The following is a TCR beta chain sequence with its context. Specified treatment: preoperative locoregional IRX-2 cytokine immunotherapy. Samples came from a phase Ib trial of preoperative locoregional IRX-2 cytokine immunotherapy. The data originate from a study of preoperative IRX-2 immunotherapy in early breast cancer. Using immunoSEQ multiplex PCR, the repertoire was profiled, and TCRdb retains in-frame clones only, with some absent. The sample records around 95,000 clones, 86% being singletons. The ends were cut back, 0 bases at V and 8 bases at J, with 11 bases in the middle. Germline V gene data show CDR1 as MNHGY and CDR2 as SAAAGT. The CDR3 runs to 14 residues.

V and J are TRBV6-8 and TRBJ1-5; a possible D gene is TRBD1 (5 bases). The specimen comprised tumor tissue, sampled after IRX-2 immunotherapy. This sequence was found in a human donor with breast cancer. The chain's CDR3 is CASSYSRGDEPQHF. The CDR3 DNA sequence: TGTGCCAGCAGTTACTCGCGGGGGGACGAGCCCCAGCATTTT.